The present TCR beta chain was sequenced within a study of beta chain features in type 1 diabetes (dated by TCRdb to 2016 to 2018). As for the study more broadly: Patients and healthy donors did not differ in mean age, gender distribution, total cell number or subset yield. Across all samples, approximately 98,000,000 sorted cells were examined, and cell number per subset correlated strongly with RNA yield. In the study, recently diagnosed type 1 diabetes patients and matched healthy donors were compared on the TCRB repertoires of their sorted circulating CD4+ T cell subsets. Regulatory and stem cell-like memory subsets were isolated from only 8 patients and roughly eight healthy donors, whereas naive and central memory subsets came from all 30 or so donors.

CDR1 and CDR2 (SEHNR, FQNEAQ) derive from the germline V gene (reference sequence). The cysteine opens and the phenylalanine closes a CDR3 of 12 amino acids. Only the CDR3 region is kept as DNA, spanning 36 bases read in frame from base 1. V loses 5 bases of germline sequence and J loses 6 bases, and the interval between the two ends is 11 bases. Regarding this clone: What this receptor recognizes is not known. It has no much larger one-base neighbor in the sample; base qualities were not kept.

Each donor gave one peripheral blood draw, around 100 mL on average, collected into heparinised tubes. A BD FACSAria II was used to sort naive, central memory, regulatory and stem cell-like memory CD4+ T cells with a panel that included CD45RO, CCR7, CD25, CD127, CD95 and CD27. All sorted populations exceeded 95% purity. PBMCs were isolated right away by Lymphoprep density gradient centrifugation and were stained directly, without culture. Samples were stained and sorted in pairs, with one healthy donor and one patient per experiment, so that batch effects were minimized. What the authors observed across the whole study: A moderate but significant shortening of TCRB CDR3 length was observed in type 1 diabetes patients in all four CD4+ subsets. At VDJ recombination sites, type 1 diabetes patients had fewer insertions and more deleted nucleotides, which implies abnormalities in thymic rearrangement. HLA sub-analyses involved small numbers of individuals, so any influence of HLA type on TCRB rearrangement remained unresolved. The naive, central memory and regulatory TCRB repertoires appeared to resemble one another more closely among patients than among healthy donors. Because cDNA rather than genomic DNA was sequenced, highly expressing activated cells could have been over-represented, although no difference in activation and CD3 levels was found between groups. Shorter templates might have been favored by PCR, but patient and control samples were amplified and corrected together, so both groups would have been affected equally by any skew.

The entire amount of isolated RNA was reverse transcribed using the High Capacity cDNA Reverse Transcription Kit, so the sequenced TCRB transcripts were expressed ones. Deep immunoSEQ sequencing was performed on naive, central memory and regulatory T cell samples, with an average of around 3.5 million total reads per sample. Sorted cells were lysed in RLT buffer and RNA was extracted with DNase-treated RNeasy Micro or Mini kits, depending on cell number. Each cell subset was processed on its own to prevent cross-contamination, while patient and healthy donor samples were processed together. TCRB sequences were amplified from cDNA with the immunoSEQ multiplex PCR, producing 87-bp fragments spanning the CDR3 region. The amplicons were sequenced using the Illumina HiSeq platform. The study's own analysis went as follows. PCR bias was corrected computationally using synthetic template baselines, and reads within Hamming distance 2 were collapsed, with unmergeable singletons discarded. Reads were aligned against IMGT to assign V, D and J genes, CDR3 length and insertions or deletions at six rearrangement sites. Within each subset, clonotype counts were normalized to sorted cell number, and only after that were true diversity and Gini coefficients computed with the tcR R package. The overlap coefficient, calculated on TCRB nucleotide sequences, was used to quantify repertoire sharing. Out-of-frame TCRB sequences from naive cells were analyzed as a proxy for the pre-selection repertoire. TCRdb's version of the immuneACCESS table is confined to in-frame rearrangements and falls short of the full clone set. An unresolved V gene accounts for under half of the shortfall where checked; the remainder is of unknown origin. V, J and clone size are taken as reported in that table, and D and trimming were inferred from the DNA itself. This sample gives 240,000 or so clones in total; 11% to 15% of them show up just once. The ten largest account for 0.015% to 0.02% of the sample.

The receptor's source is a man aged 30-40 years with type 1 diabetes. The sample comprised naive CD4+ T cells from blood. What this sample's cell subset or site label stands for: true naive CD4+ T cells. This sequence uses TRBV7-9 and TRBJ2-7; tentative D gene TRBD1, with 6 bases matching. The nucleotide sequence reads TGTGCCAGCAGCCTCCCACAGGGCGAGCAGTACTTC. This gives the protein CASSLPQGEQYF.